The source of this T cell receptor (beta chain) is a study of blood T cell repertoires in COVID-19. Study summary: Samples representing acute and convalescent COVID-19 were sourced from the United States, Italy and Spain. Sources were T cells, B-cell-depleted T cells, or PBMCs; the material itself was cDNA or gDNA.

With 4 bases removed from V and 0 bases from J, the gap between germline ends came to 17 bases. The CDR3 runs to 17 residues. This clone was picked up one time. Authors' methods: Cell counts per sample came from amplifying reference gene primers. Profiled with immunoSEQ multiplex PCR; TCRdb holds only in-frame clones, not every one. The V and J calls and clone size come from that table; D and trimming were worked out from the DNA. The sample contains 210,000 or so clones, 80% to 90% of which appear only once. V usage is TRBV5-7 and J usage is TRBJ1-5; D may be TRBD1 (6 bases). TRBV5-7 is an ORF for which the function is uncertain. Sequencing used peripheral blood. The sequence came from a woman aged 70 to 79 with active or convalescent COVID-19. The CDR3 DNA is TGTGCCAGCAGCCCACGAGTAGGGGGATATAGCAATCAGCCCCAGCATTTT. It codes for CASSPRVGGYSNQPQHF.